The 27 T cell receptor beta chains listed next were all sequenced from one sample in a study of breast tumors, draining lymph nodes, adjacent tissues. TCRdb re-called the multiplex PCR reads with MiXCR, one entry per CDR3 protein. The sample includes some 130,000 distinct CDR3 sequences, 21% seen only once; the top ten take 2% to 2.5%. Samples came from axillary lymph nodes draining the breast cancer. The sequencing sample was made of axillary lymph node tissue. The receptors were gathered from a female donor with breast cancer. Some clones in this sample may be carry-over from other donors' samples.

This clonotype has a count of ten or more. The chain combines TRBV5-6 with TRBJ2-5; D gene ambiguous. The CDR3 loop spans 14 amino acids. Germline loops: CDR1 SGHDT, CDR2 YYEEEE. V was pared by 1 base and J by 5 bases, with 12 bases between. The CDR3 protein is CASSLMGNGETQYF. CDR3 sequence (DNA): TGTGCCAGCAGCTTGATGGGTAATGGGGAGACCCAGTACTTC.

This clonotype occurred many times. This chain joins TRBV5-1 and TRBJ2-3, with TRBD1 identical over 9 bases. The CDR3 runs to 14 residues. The germline V gene encodes CDR1 SGHRS and CDR2 YFSETQ. With 3 bases clipped from V and 6 bases from J, the junction kept 5 bases outside the gene matches. CDR3: CASSSGQGGDTQYF. CDR3 bases: TGCGCCAGCAGCTCGGGACAGGGTGGTGATACGCAGTATTTT.

This clonotype was detected many times. The chain combines TRBV3-1 with TRBJ1-2; 7 bases are shared with TRBD1. This CDR3 contains 15 residues. The trim removed 4 bases at V and 0 bases at J, leaving 5 bases unmatched. CDR1 and CDR2 (germline): LGHDT, YNNKEL (reference sequence). The CDR3 spells CASSRSGTANYGYTF. CDR3 nucleotide sequence: TGTGCCAGCAGCCGATCAGGGACAGCTAACTATGGCTACACCTTC.

This clonotype showed up many times. This chain links TRBV13 with TRBJ1-2; tentatively, D is TRBD1 (5 bases). The V end was cut by 7 bases, the J end by 4 bases, with 19 bases between. Germline assignment: CDR1 PRHDT and CDR2 FYEKMQ (reference sequence). CDR3 length: 15 amino acids. CDR3 loop: CASTLRDRFGYGYTF. In DNA form, the CDR3 reads TGTGCCAGCACCCTCCGGGACCGATTTGGCTATGGCTACACCTTC.

In this sample, this clonotype turned up many times. The chain links TRBV13 to TRBJ2-7, with 7 bases fitting TRBD1. V was pared by 2 bases and J by 2 bases, with 6 bases of the junction left unmatched. The CDR3 is 15 residues long. Per germline, CDR1 PRHDT and CDR2 FYEKMQ (reference sequence). The CDR3 sequence: CASSLRAQGAYEQYF. CDR3 nucleotide sequence: TGTGCCAGCAGCTTAAGAGCGCAGGGGGCCTACGAGCAGTACTTC.

This clonotype was observed at least ten times. V usage is TRBV18 and J usage is TRBJ2-1, with 8 bases that match TRBD1. V lost 2 bases and J lost 9; bases outside the gene matches: 3. This CDR3 contains 13 residues. The germline gives CDR1 KGHSH, CDR2 LQKENI. This CDR3 reads CASSPDRGSEQFF. Here the CDR3 DNA reads TGTGCCAGCTCACCAGACAGGGGATCTGAGCAGTTCTTC.

This clonotype occurred many times. The chain is built from TRBV24-1 and TRBJ2-5; possibly TRBD1 or TRBD2 for D (7 bases each). CDR3 size: 16 residues. The ends were cut back, 4 bases at V and 5 bases at J, with 19 bases in the middle. Germline V gene data show CDR1 as KGHDR and CDR2 as SFDVKD. CDR3 amino acids: CATSDTLGGGIETQYF. The CDR3 DNA follows: TGTGCCACCAGTGACACCTTGGGAGGGGGCATCGAGACCCAGTACTTC.

Many counts were recorded for this clonotype. The chain uses TRBV20-1 and TRBJ1-5; D not resolved. CDR3 size: 13 residues. Per germline, CDR1 DFQATT and CDR2 SNEGSKA (reference sequence). V lost 6 bases to trimming and J lost 5 bases, with 14 bases between them. DNA for the CDR3: TGCAGTGCGGAGGGCCTAAATGATCAGCCCCAGCATTTT. This codes for CSAEGLNDQPQHF.

This clonotype appeared many times. This chain uses TRBV12-3 or TRBV12-4 with TRBJ1-6; possible D gene TRBD1, 6 bases. Trimming removed 3 bases from V and 9 bases from J, with 12 bases in between. CDR3 length equals 14 residues. CDR3 residues: CASSLAGAGSPLHF. The CDR3 bases are TGTGCCAGCAGTTTGGCAGGGGCGGGTTCACCCCTCCACTTT.

This clonotype was counted a few times. The V call is TRBV29-1, the J call TRBJ1-2; TRBD1 agrees at 7 bases. With V trimmed by 3 bases and J by 11 bases, 9 bases remained unmatched. The CDR3 is 12 residues long. Per the germline V gene, CDR1 is SQVTM and CDR2 is ANQGSEA. CDR3 DNA sequence: TGCAGCGTTGACACGACAGGGCACGGTTACACCTTC. Residues: CSVDTTGHGYTF.

Ten or more counts support this clonotype. The CDR3 protein is CASRYGQGKGVTHYGYTF. Here the CDR3 DNA reads TGTGCCAGCAGATACGGACAGGGCAAGGGAGTTACCCATTATGGCTACACCTTC. The rearrangement uses TRBV6-6 and TRBJ1-2, with TRBD1 identical over 8 bases. This CDR3 has 18 residues. Trimming cost V 6 bases and J 5 bases; bases outside gene matches: 20. Germline CDR1 MNHNY, CDR2 SVGAGI (reference sequence).

This clonotype was seen at least ten times. This chain joins TRBV4-2 and TRBJ2-1, with TRBD2 identical over 7 bases. Looked up from germline, CDR1 is LGHNA and CDR2 is YNFKEQ. The CDR3 runs 15 residues. Trimming at V came to 0 bases and at J to 9 bases, leaving 8 bases not matched to a gene. DNA of the CDR3: TGTGCCAGCAGCCAAGATATGCCGGGAGGCGGTGAGCAGTTCTTC. Protein product: CASSQDMPGGGEQFF.

This clonotype was picked up many times. The rearrangement uses TRBV29-1 and TRBJ2-7; maybe TRBD1 (5 bases). The V end was cut by 4 bases, the J end by 2 bases, with 12 bases between. The CDR3 sequence is 13 residues long. CDR1 SQVTM and CDR2 ANQGSEA come from the germline V gene. CDR3 DNA sequence: TGCAGCGTTGGTCTCAGGGTGACCTACGAGCAGTACTTC. Its translation is CSVGLRVTYEQYF.

This clonotype was found many times. This chain connects TRBV5-8 to TRBJ1-5; no clear D gene. CDR1 and CDR2 from the germline V gene are SGHTS and YDEGEE. V lost 4 bases to trimming and J lost 0 bases, with 2 bases between them. The CDR3 sequence is 12 residues long. The CDR3 nucleotides read TGTGCCAGCAGCAATAGCAATCAGCCCCAGCATTTT. Residues: CASSNSNQPQHF.

The table lists this clonotype with many counts. This sequence joins TRBV20-1 and TRBJ2-3; D is perhaps TRBD2 (6 bases). CDR1 is DFQATT, CDR2 SNEGSKA, per germline (reference sequence). Trimming pared 0 bases from V and 2 bases from J, leaving 12 bases between. The CDR3 totals 15 residues. In DNA, the CDR3 is TGCAGTGCTAGAGATGAGATAGCGGACACAGATACGCAGTATTTT. Translation gives CSARDEIADTDTQYF.

Ten or more counts support this clonotype. This chain links TRBV6-5 with TRBJ2-1; possible D gene TRBD2, 5 bases. This CDR3 contains 18 residues. Germline-derived CDR1 and CDR2 are MNHEY and SVGAGI. Trimming left V 6 bases short and J 0 bases short, with 21 bases between. CDR3 nucleotides: TGTGCCAGCAGCGGAGGCCCACCGAGAGGCCGCTCCTACAATGAGCAGTTCTTC. Protein: CASSGGPPRGRSYNEQFF.

Points on this clonotype: Just one base apart from a much larger clone, this may be a read error. Likely a read error: the CDR3 ends without its conserved phenylalanine or tryptophan. This chain joins TRBV5-6 and TRBJ1-6; tentatively, D is TRBD1 (6 bases). CDR1 is SGHDT, CDR2 YYEEEE, per germline. CDR3 size: 14 residues. Deletions cut 2 bases from V and 7 bases from J, with 10 bases between. Here the CDR3 reads CASSLGGLNSPLHC. The CDR3 nucleotides are TGTGCCAGCAGCTTAGGGGGTTTGAATTCACCCCTCCACTGT.

This clonotype occurred many times. This sequence joins TRBV10-3 and TRBJ2-7; 7 nucleotides agree with TRBD2. Germline assignment: CDR1 ENHRY and CDR2 SYGVKD. The CDR3 runs 16 residues. The V and J ends lost 0 bases and 0 bases, in that order; junction bases with no gene match: 5. The CDR3 DNA reads as TGTGCCATCAGTGAGTCGGTTAGCGGGTCCTCCTACGAGCAGTACTTC. Its protein product is CAISESVSGSSYEQYF.

About this clonotype itself: This may arise from a read error, as a much more abundant clone is one base away. The CDR3 DNA reads as TGTGCCAGCAGCTACCGGAACAGGGGACCCGGGGAGCTGTTTTTT. It codes for CASSYRNRGPGELFF. The rearrangement uses TRBV5-8 and TRBJ2-2, with 7 bases matching TRBD1. The CDR3 contains 15 residues. J gave up 6 bases and V 3 bases, and 8 bases lay outside the gene matches. Germline V gene lookup returns CDR1 SGHTS and CDR2 YDEGEE.

In this sample, this clonotype turned up many times. J is TRBJ2-7 and V is TRBV5-1, with D tentatively TRBD1 or TRBD2 (5 bases each). V lost 0 bases to trimming and J lost 0 bases, with 10 bases between them. This CDR3 is 15 amino acids long. The germline gives CDR1 SGHRS, CDR2 YFSETQ. The CDR3 DNA is TGCGCCAGCAGCTTGGAGGGGCGGGCCTCCTACGAGCAGTACTTC. Protein product: CASSLEGRASYEQYF.

This clonotype was picked up many times. The rearrangement joins TRBV11-2 to TRBJ2-1, with D unresolved. The V end lost 3 bases, the J end lost 7 bases, and 10 bases lay between the germline ends. Germline CDR1 is SGHAT and CDR2 is FQNNGV. The CDR3 consists of 13 residues. Here the CDR3 DNA reads TGTGCCAGCAGCTTTACCGGACCAAATGAGCAGTTCTTC. This codes for CASSFTGPNEQFF.

This clonotype was picked up many times. This chain links TRBV20-1 with TRBJ2-5, with a possible D match to TRBD1 (6 bases). Germline V gene lookup returns CDR1 DFQATT and CDR2 SNEGSKA (reference sequence). This CDR3 has 13 residues. V lost 6 bases and J 2 bases, leaving 13 bases between the germline ends. The CDR3 region is CSAADSTQETQYF. The CDR3 DNA follows: TGCAGTGCCGCGGACAGTACGCAAGAGACCCAGTACTTC.

About this clonotype itself: Just one base apart from a much larger clone, this may be a read error. The chain carries TRBV19 and TRBJ1-5, with no clear D. Per germline, CDR1 LNHDA and CDR2 SQIVND (reference sequence). The CDR3 consists of 13 residues. CDR3 DNA: TGTGCCGGTAGTATAGCCGAGACGCAGCCCCAGCATTTT. It translates to CAGSIAETQPQHF. The entire variable domain, with the rest obtained from reference TRBV19 and TRBJ1-5, is as follows: DGGITQSPKYLFRKEGQNVTLSCEQNLNHDAMYWYRQDPGQGLRLIYYSQIVNDFQKGDIAEGYSVSREKKESFPLTVTSAQKNPTAFYLCAGSIAETQPQHFGDGTRLSIL.

This clonotype was seen a few times. V gene TRBV6-1 combines with J gene TRBJ1-1; D uncertain. This CDR3 is built from 11 residues. Germline CDR1 MNHNS, CDR2 SASEGT. The germline V and J ends were trimmed by 9 bases and 1 base, with 6 bases remaining between them. CDR3 amino acids: CASGRNTEAFF. CDR3 in DNA: TGTGCCAGTGGGAGGAACACTGAAGCTTTCTTT.

This clonotype was seen at least ten times. The chain has TRBV6-2 or TRBV6-3 and TRBJ2-7; 14 bases align to TRBD2. Trimming removed 5 bases from V and 5 bases from J; junction bases left unmatched: 5. In germline, CDR1 is MNHEY, CDR2 SVGEGT. The CDR3 consists of 15 residues. The CDR3 region has the DNA TGTGCCAGCAGTCCCCCGGGACTAGCGGGAGACGAGCAGTACTTC. This translates into CASSPPGLAGDEQYF.

Concerning this clonotype itself: This may be a read error: a much more frequent sequence differs by one nucleotide. V is TRBV9 and J is TRBJ1-2, with TRBD1 as a possible D gene (5 bases). CDR3 size: 16 residues. Germline CDR1 SGDLS, CDR2 YYNGEE. V dropped 4 bases and J dropped 2 bases, with 18 bases sitting between them. The CDR3, as DNA: TGTGCCAGCAGCCCATTAAATAGACAGAGGAACTATGGCTACACCTTC. It codes for CASSPLNRQRNYGYTF.

This clonotype appeared many times. The V and J genes are TRBV20-1 and TRBJ2-3; TRBD2 agrees at 10 bases. V lost 1 base and J lost 8; bases outside the gene matches: 3. The germline V gene encodes CDR1 DFQATT and CDR2 SNEGSKA (reference sequence). There are 13 residues in the CDR3. The CDR3 sequence is CSARGLAGVTQYF. The CDR3 bases are TGCAGTGCTAGAGGGCTAGCGGGAGTTACGCAGTATTTT.